This T cell receptor (beta chain) emerged from a study of cytomegalovirus exposure and HLA in healthy donors. Regarding the study as a whole: TCR beta V- and J-gene trimming, according to a later analysis, was linked to a missense DCLRE1C variant.

On this clone itself: The antigen remains undetermined.

Germline CDR1 reads MRHNA; CDR2 reads SNTAGT. The CDR3 extends over 14 amino acids. V was pared by 6 bases and J by 6 bases, with 7 bases of the junction left unmatched. Vbeta (60) and Jbeta (13) primers were used in the PCR. The data were produced by immunoSEQ multiplex PCR, yet TCRdb's version contains in-frame clones alone and is incomplete. The profile shows approximately 170,000 clones, 75% to 85% of them singletons. The sequence was obtained from a female donor in good health and CMV-seronegative. The rearrangement joins TRBV6-4 to TRBJ2-1, with 8 bases matching TRBD1. Input material: PBMCs. The CDR3 nucleotides are TGTGCCAGCAGCCCGATACAGGGGGTCAATGAGCAGTTCTTC. Translated, it gives CASSPIQGVNEQFF.